These T cell receptor beta chains were read from a single sample in a study of T cell responses to AZD1222 COVID-19 vaccine. Measured with immunoSEQ multiplex PCR; TCRdb has only the in-frame clones, and not every one. Found here are 100,000 to 150,000 clones, around 89% of them singletons; the top ten hold approximately 4.2%. The sample consisted of peripheral blood, taken on day 0 of AZD1222 vaccination. Source of these receptors: an adult in good health. Both conserved end residues are part of each CDR3. The D gene is left open where the match is weak. Size tells how often a clone was seen (once, few, many) or the class of an expanded clone, and some rows leave it out.

clone size	V gene	J gene	D gene	CDR3 protein	CDR3 DNA
.	TRBV19	TRBJ1-2	.	CASKWGSGYTF	TGTGCCAGTAAGTGGGGCTCTGGCTACACCTTC
few	TRBV21-1	TRBJ1-4	.	CASSKAPPGSTNEKLFF	TGTGCCAGCAGCAAAGCGCCTCCAGGGAGTACTAATGAAAAACTGTTTTTT
.	TRBV11-1	TRBJ1-1	TRBD1	CASSLPGQMNTEAFF	TGTGCCAGCAGCTTACCGGGACAGATGAACACTGAAGCTTTCTTT
.	TRBV29-1	TRBJ2-3	TRBD2	CSVDSQAGGTDTQYF	TGCAGCGTTGACTCCCAAGCGGGGGGCACAGATACGCAGTATTTT
.	TRBV27	TRBJ1-1	.	CASRGEFRTEAFF	TGTGCCAGCAGAGGGGAATTTCGGACTGAAGCTTTCTTT
.	TRBV7-9	TRBJ1-3	.	CASSLESGNTIYF	TGTGCCAGCAGCTTAGAATCCGGAAACACCATATATTTT
.	TRBV18	TRBJ1-1	TRBD1	CASLGSGGTEAFF	TGTGCCAGCTTAGGTTCAGGGGGCACTGAAGCTTTCTTT
.	TRBV28	TRBJ1-5	.	CASRAGPLLGSNQPQHF	TGTGCCAGTCGCGCAGGGCCCCTCCTCGGGAGCAATCAGCCCCAGCATTTT
.	TRBV15	TRBJ1-1	.	CATSRDRGRNTEAFF	TGTGCCACCAGCAGAGACCGGGGAAGGAACACTGAAGCTTTCTTT
few	TRBV5-1	TRBJ1-1	.	CASSLGPPGSGTEAFF	TGCGCCAGCAGCTTGGGTCCCCCAGGCAGCGGCACTGAAGCTTTCTTT
.	TRBV27	TRBJ2-3	.	CASSWTNTDTQYF	TGTGCCAGCAGCTGGACTAACACAGATACGCAGTATTTT
.	TRBV7-6	TRBJ2-2	TRBD1	CASSLGVGQGNGELFF	TGTGCCAGCAGCTTAGGTGTTGGACAGGGGAACGGGGAGCTGTTTTTT
.	TRBV6-6	TRBJ1-2	.	CASSYEDYGYTF	TGTGCCAGCAGTTACGAGGACTATGGCTACACCTTC
.	TRBV28	TRBJ1-2	TRBD1	CASRTTGTGGYGYTF	TGTGCCAGCAGGACCACCGGGACAGGGGGCTATGGCTACACCTTC
.	TRBV2	TRBJ2-7	.	CASRRRGQEQYF	TGTGCCAGCAGGCGGAGGGGGCAGGAGCAGTACTTC
.	TRBV11-2	TRBJ1-1	.	CASSLDTEAFF	TGTGCCAGCAGCCTAGACACTGAAGCTTTCTTT
.	TRBV2	TRBJ2-6	.	CASPLGGGSGANVLTF	TGTGCCAGCCCCTTGGGGGGCGGGTCTGGGGCCAACGTCCTGACTTTC
.	TRBV28	TRBJ1-2	TRBD1	CASSTGQGGYGYTF	TGTGCCAGCAGCACAGGACAGGGGGGCTATGGCTACACCTTC
.	TRBV5-1	TRBJ2-1	.	CASSLSAGENEQFF	TGCGCCAGCAGCTTGTCTGCAGGGGAGAATGAGCAGTTCTTC
few	TRBV6-2/TRBV6-3	TRBJ2-3	.	CASSYLPRGAPSDTQYF	TGTGCCAGCAGTTATCTTCCCCGGGGGGCCCCCTCAGATACGCAGTATTTT
.	TRBV19	TRBJ1-5	.	CASSIVGANQPQHF	TGTGCCAGTAGTATAGTGGGAGCGAATCAGCCCCAGCATTTT
.	TRBV11-2	TRBJ1-1	.	CASSLVLGYTEAFF	TGTGCCAGCAGCTTAGTTCTTGGTTATACTGAAGCTTTCTTT
.	TRBV24-1	TRBJ1-2	.	CATSGGGYGYTF	TGTGCCACTAGCGGAGGGGGCTATGGCTACACCTTC
.	TRBV7-6	TRBJ2-3	.	CASSLRGAGADTQYF	TGTGCCAGCAGCTTACGAGGGGCTGGGGCAGATACGCAGTATTTT
.	TRBV29-1	TRBJ2-7	.	CSAEGRSSASSYEQYF	TGCAGCGCAGAGGGGAGGTCTAGCGCGAGCTCCTACGAGCAGTACTTC
.	TRBV5-1	TRBJ1-2	TRBD1	CASSLGTGAWDGYTF	TGCGCCAGCAGCTTGGGGACAGGGGCTTGGGATGGCTACACCTTC
few	TRBV5-1	TRBJ1-4	.	CASSLEQEEKLFF	TGCGCCAGCAGCTTGGAACAGGAAGAAAAACTGTTTTTT
.	TRBV30	TRBJ1-6	.	CAWSVFLGVSSYNSPLHF	TGTGCCTGGAGTGTATTTCTCGGAGTGAGCTCCTATAATTCACCCCTCCACTTT
.	TRBV28	TRBJ2-7	.	CASTGHYEQYF	TGTGCCAGCACCGGGCACTACGAGCAGTACTTC
.	TRBV6-5	TRBJ2-7	TRBD1	CASTKTGLAYEQYF	TGTGCCAGCACTAAGACAGGGCTGGCCTACGAGCAGTACTTC
.	TRBV10-1	TRBJ2-2	.	CASSQGSSTGELFF	TGCGCCAGCTCCCAGGGGTCGAGCACCGGGGAGCTGTTTTTT
.	TRBV3-1/TRBV3-2	TRBJ2-5	.	CASSQGGQGETQYF	TGTGCCAGCAGCCAGGGGGGGCAAGGAGAGACCCAGTACTTC
.	TRBV3-1/TRBV3-2	TRBJ2-1	TRBD2	CASSQGGLAGWQFF	TGTGCCAGCAGCCAAGGGGGACTAGCGGGGTGGCAGTTCTTC
.	TRBV15	TRBJ2-7	.	CATSRVSRWWQGPYEQYF	TGTGCCACCAGCAGAGTTTCTAGGTGGTGGCAGGGCCCCTACGAGCAGTACTTC